The T cell receptor beta chain under discussion was sequenced for a study of shared clonotypes between healthy human individuals. CD45RO-negative CD8 cells positively selected for CCR7 made up the naive population, which excluded terminally differentiated effector memory CD45RA+ cells. Nashville, Tennessee was home to all donors, who were Caucasian adults. In the sorted-subset replicate PCRs, about 190 ng DNA, 25,000 to 30,000 T cell genomes, was used. Assay: immunoSEQ multiplex PCR; the TCRdb copy retains only in-frame clones and omits some. Of about 2,200,000 clones in the sample, roughly 91% are singletons; the top ten hold under 2%. Germline V lookup: CDR1 SGDLS, CDR2 YYNGEE. The CDR3 is 14 amino acids. The germline V and J ends were trimmed by 6 bases and 6 bases, with 19 bases remaining between them.

Sequencing was performed on naive CD8+ T cells from PBMCs. The genes are TRBV9 and TRBJ2-7; TRBD1 or TRBD2 may be the D gene (6 bases each). This TCR was recovered from a man between 18 and 35 years old in good health. Some clones in this sample may be carry-over from other donors' samples. CDR3 sequence (DNA): TGTGCCAGCAACCCCTATGGGGGGCGGGGCGAGCAGTACTTC. Protein: CASNPYGGRGEQYF. Filled out from reference TRBV9 and TRBJ2-7, the complete variable domain reads DSGVTQTPKHLITATGQRVTLRCSPRSGDLSVYWYQQSLDQGLQFLIQYYNGEERAKGNILERFSAQQFPDLHSELNLSSLELGDSALYFCASNPYGGRGEQYFGPGTRLTVT.